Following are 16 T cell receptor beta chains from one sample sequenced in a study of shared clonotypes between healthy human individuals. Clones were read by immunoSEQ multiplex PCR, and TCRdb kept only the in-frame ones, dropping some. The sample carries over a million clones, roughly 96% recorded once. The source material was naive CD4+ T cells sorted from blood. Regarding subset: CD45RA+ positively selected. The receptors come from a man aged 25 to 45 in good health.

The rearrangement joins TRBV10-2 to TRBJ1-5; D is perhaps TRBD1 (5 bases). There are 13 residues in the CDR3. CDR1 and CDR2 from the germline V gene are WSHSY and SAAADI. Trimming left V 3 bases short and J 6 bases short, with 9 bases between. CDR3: CASSDRDGQPQHF. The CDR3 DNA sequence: TGCGCCAGCAGTGACAGGGATGGTCAGCCCCAGCATTTT.

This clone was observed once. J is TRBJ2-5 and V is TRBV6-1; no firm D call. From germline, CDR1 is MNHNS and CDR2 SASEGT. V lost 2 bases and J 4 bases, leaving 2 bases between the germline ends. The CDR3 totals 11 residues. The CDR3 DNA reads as TGTGCCAGCAGTGAAACAGAGACCCAGTACTTC. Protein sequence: CASSETETQYF.

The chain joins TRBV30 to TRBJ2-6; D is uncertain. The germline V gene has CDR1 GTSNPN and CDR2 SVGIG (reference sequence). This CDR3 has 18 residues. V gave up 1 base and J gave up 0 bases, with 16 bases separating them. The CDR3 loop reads CAWSGPLPTLSGANVLTF. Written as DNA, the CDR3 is TGTGCCTGGAGTGGGCCCCTCCCGACCCTCTCTGGGGCCAACGTCCTGACTTTC.

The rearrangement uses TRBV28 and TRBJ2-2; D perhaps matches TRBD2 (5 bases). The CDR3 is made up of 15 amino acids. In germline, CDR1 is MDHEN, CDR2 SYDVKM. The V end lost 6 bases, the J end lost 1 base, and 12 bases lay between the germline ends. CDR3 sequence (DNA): TGTGCCAGCAGCTCCCCGGCGGGGAACACCGGGGAGCTGTTTTTT. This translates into CASSSPAGNTGELFF.

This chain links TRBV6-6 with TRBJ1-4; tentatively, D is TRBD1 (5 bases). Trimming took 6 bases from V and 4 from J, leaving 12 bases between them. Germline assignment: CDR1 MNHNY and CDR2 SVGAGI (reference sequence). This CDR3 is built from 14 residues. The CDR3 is CASRPTAFNEKLFF. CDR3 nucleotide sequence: TGTGCCAGCAGGCCGACAGCCTTTAATGAAAAACTGTTTTTT.

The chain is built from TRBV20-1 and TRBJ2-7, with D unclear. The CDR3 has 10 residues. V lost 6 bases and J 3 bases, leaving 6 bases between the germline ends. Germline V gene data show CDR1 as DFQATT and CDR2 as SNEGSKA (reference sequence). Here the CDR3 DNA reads TGCAGTGCGGCGGACTACGAGCAGTACTTC. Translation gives CSAADYEQYF.

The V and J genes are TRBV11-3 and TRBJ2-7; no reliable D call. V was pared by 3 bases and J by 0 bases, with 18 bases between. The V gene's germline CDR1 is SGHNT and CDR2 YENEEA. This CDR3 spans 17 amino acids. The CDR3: CASSFSGPHHYSYEQYF. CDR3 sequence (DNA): TGTGCCAGCAGCTTTTCCGGGCCCCACCACTACTCCTACGAGCAGTACTTC.

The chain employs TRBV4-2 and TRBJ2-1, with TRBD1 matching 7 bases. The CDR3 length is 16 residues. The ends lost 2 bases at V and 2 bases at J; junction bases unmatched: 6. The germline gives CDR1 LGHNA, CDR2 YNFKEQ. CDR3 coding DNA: TGTGCCAGCAGCCAATCGGGACAGTTGACCTACAATGAGCAGTTCTTC. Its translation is CASSQSGQLTYNEQFF.

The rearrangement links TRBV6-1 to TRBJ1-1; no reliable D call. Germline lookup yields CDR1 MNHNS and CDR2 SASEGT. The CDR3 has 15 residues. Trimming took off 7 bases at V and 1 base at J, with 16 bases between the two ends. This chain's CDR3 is CASTPFPPPNTEAFF. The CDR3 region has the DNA TGTGCCAGCACCCCTTTCCCCCCCCCGAACACTGAAGCTTTCTTT.

The chain's CDR3 is CAISVKSTSGNTGELFF. The CDR3 DNA reads TGTGCCATCAGCGTTAAATCGACTAGCGGGAACACCGGGGAGCTGTTTTTT. The rearrangement uses TRBV10-3 and TRBJ2-2; the match to TRBD2 covers 9 bases. After removal of 6 bases from V and 1 base from J, the junction contained 9 bases not matched to a gene. The CDR3 totals 17 residues. Germline V gene data show CDR1 as ENHRY and CDR2 as SYGVKD.

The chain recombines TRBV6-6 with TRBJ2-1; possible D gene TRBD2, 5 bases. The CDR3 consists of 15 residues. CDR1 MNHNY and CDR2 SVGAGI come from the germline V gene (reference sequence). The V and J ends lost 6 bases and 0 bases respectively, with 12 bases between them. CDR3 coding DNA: TGTGCCAGCAGATCGCGGGCGTCCTCCTACAATGAGCAGTTCTTC. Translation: CASRSRASSYNEQFF.

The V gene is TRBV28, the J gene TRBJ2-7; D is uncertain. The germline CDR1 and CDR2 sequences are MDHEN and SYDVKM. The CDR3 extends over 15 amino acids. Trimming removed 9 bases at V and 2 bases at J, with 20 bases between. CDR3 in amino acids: CASKLRQAEAYEQYF. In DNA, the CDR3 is TGTGCCAGTAAACTTAGGCAGGCCGAGGCCTACGAGCAGTACTTC.

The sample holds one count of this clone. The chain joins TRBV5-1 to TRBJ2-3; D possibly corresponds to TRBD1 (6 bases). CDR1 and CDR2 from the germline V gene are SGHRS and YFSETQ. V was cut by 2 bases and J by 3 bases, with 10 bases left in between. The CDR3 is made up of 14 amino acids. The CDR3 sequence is CASSFQGRTDTQYF. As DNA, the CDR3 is TGCGCCAGCAGCTTCCAGGGGCGTACAGATACGCAGTATTTT.

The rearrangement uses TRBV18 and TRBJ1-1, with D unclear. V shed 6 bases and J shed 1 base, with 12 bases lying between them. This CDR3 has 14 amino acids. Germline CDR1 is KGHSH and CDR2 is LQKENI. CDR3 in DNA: TGTGCCAGCTCGCCAAGAACAGCGAACACTGAAGCTTTCTTT. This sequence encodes CASSPRTANTEAFF.

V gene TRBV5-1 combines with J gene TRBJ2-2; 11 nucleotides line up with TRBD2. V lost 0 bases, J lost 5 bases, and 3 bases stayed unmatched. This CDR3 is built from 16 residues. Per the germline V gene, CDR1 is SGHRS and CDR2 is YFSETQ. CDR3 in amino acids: CASSLASGRRTGELFF. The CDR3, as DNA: TGCGCCAGCAGCTTGGCTAGCGGGAGGCGGACCGGGGAGCTGTTTTTT. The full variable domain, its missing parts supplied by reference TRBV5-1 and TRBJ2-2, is KAGVTQTPRYLIKTRGQQVTLSCSPISGHRSVSWYQQTPGQGLQFLFEYFSETQRNKGNFPGRFSGRQFSNSRSEMNVSTLELGDSALYLCASSLASGRRTGELFFGEGSRLTVL.

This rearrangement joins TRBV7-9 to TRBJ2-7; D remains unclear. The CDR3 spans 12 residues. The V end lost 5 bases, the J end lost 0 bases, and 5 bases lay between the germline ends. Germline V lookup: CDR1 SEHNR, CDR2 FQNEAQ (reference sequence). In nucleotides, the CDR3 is TGTGCCAGCAGCCCGCCCTCCTACGAGCAGTACTTC. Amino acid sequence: CASSPPSYEQYF.